This TCR beta chain was identified in a study of T cell repertoires in cytomegalovirus infection. Germline V gene data show CDR1 as MDHEN and CDR2 as SYDVKM. The CDR3 is 16 amino acids. V shed 3 bases, J shed 8 bases, and the junction held 9 bases outside the gene matches. On this clonotype: Its antigen is unknown.

TCRdb re-derived calls from the reads in MiXCR, one entry per CDR3 protein. The repertoire consists of about 330,000 distinct CDR3 sequences, with about 35% occurring once and the leading ten covering roughly 13%. The chain links TRBV28 to TRBJ2-1, with TRBD2 identical over 11 bases. Sequenced material: cultured PBMCs, taken from culture after CMV antigen stimulation. The source of this sequence is a human donor in good health (CMV status not recorded). Some clones in this sample may be carry-over from other donors' samples. Here the CDR3 reads CASSFLSGRAIDEQFF. DNA for the CDR3: TGTGCCAGCAGTTTCCTTAGCGGGAGGGCCATCGATGAGCAGTTCTTC. Complete variable domain (other parts from reference TRBV28 and TRBJ2-1): DVKVTQSSRYLVKRTGEKVFLECVQDMDHENMFWYRQDPGLGLRLIYFSYDVKMKEKGDIPEGYSVSREKKERFSLILESASTNQTSMYLCASSFLSGRAIDEQFFGPGTRLTVL.